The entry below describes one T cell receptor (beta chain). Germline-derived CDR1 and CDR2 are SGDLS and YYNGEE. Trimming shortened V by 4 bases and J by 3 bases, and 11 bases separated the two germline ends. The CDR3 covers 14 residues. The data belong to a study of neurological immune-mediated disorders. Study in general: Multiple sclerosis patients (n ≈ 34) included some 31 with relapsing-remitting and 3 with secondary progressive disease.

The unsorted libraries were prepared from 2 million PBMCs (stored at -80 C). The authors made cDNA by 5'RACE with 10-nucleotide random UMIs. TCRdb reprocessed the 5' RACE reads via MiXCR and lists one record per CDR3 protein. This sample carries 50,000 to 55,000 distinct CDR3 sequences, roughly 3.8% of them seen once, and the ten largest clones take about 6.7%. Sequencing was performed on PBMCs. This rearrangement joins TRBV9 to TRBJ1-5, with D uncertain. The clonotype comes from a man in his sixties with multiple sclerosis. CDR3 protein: CASSPRGINQPQHF. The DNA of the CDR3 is TGTGCCAGCAGCCCGAGAGGAATCAATCAGCCCCAGCATTTT.